This entry lists 20 T cell receptor beta chains sequenced from one sample in a study of human T cells and chemical hapten exposure. TCRdb ran MiXCR on the RACE reads and lists one entry per CDR3 protein. In the table there are approximately 340,000 distinct CDR3 sequences, under 8% of which are singletons. Noted time point: patch test 1, 2 weeks after DPC sensitization. This sample's treatment: therapeutic diphenylcyclopropenone sensitization with weekly scalp DPC. The material sequenced was whole blood, taken in connection with sensitization to the hapten diphenylcyclopropenone (DPC). The receptors shown here come from a woman younger than 35 with alopecia areata. Some clones in this sample may be carry-over from other donors' samples.

V usage is TRBV24-1 and J usage is TRBJ1-5; D is undetermined. Germline V gene lookup returns CDR1 KGHDR and CDR2 SFDVKD. V was trimmed by 9 bases and J by 2 bases, leaving 25 bases between them. The CDR3 extends over 18 amino acids. The DNA for the CDR3 is TGTGCCACCTTAGCCCCGCGGCGGAGGAGGGCGGGCAATCAGCCCCAGCATTTT. Amino acids: CATLAPRRRRAGNQPQHF.

The sample holds a few counts of this clonotype. This chain connects TRBV5-5 to TRBJ1-6, with 9 bases fitting TRBD1. This CDR3 comprises 17 residues. Trimming removed 1 base from V and 9 bases from J; junction bases left unmatched: 11. CDR1 SGHKS and CDR2 YYEKEE come from the germline V gene (reference sequence). CDR3 bases: TGTGCCAGCAGCTTGCTATCCGGGACAGGGCATGGTTCACCCCTCCACTTT. Amino acids: CASSLLSGTGHGSPLHF.

V and J are TRBV2 and TRBJ2-1; no clear D gene. CDR1 and CDR2 from the germline V gene are SNHLY and FYNNEI. This CDR3 comprises 13 residues. The V end was cut by 1 base, the J end by 8 bases, with 9 bases between. CDR3 nucleotides: TGTGCCAGCAGTGAAGAAAGTGGGGATGAGCAGTTCTTC. It encodes CASSEESGDEQFF.

This sequence joins TRBV12-3 or TRBV12-4 and TRBJ1-2; 12 positions match TRBD1. The CDR3 runs to 14 residues. Trimming at V came to 7 bases and at J to 8 bases, leaving 8 bases not matched to a gene. The CDR3 protein is CASTRDRGLEGYTF. The CDR3 DNA follows: TGTGCCAGCACCCGGGACAGGGGGCTTGAGGGCTACACCTTC.

This clonotype was picked up many times. V gene TRBV9 combines with J gene TRBJ2-3; 8 nucleotides align to TRBD2. The CDR3 is 15 amino acids. V shed 4 bases, J shed 2 bases, and the junction held 6 bases outside the gene matches. Per germline, CDR1 SGDLS and CDR2 YYNGEE. This CDR3 reads CASSTKRGTTDTQYF. The CDR3 DNA reads TGTGCCAGCAGCACTAAGCGGGGGACCACAGATACGCAGTATTTT. The whole variable domain, remainder taken from reference TRBV9 and TRBJ2-3, is DSGVTQTPKHLITATGQRVTLRCSPRSGDLSVYWYQQSLDQGLQFLIQYYNGEERAKGNILERFSAQQFPDLHSELNLSSLELGDSALYFCASSTKRGTTDTQYFGPGTRLTVL.

This clonotype was recorded a few times. This rearrangement joins TRBV5-1 to TRBJ1-5; no clear D. Germline values: CDR1 SGHRS, CDR2 YFSETQ. There are 13 residues in the CDR3. Trimming removed 2 bases at V and 5 bases at J, with 8 bases between. CDR3 amino acids: CASSLTSDQPQHF. The CDR3 nucleotides are TGCGCCAGCAGCTTAACCAGCGATCAGCCCCAGCATTTT.

The CDR3 region is CASSLAGLLNTEAFF. CDR3 sequence (DNA): TGCGCCAGCAGCTTGGCCGGACTACTGAACACTGAAGCTTTCTTT. The chain employs TRBV5-1 and TRBJ1-1; D is unresolved. V was cut by 0 bases and J by 0 bases, with 9 bases left in between. CDR3 length: 15 amino acids. Germline lookup yields CDR1 SGHRS and CDR2 YFSETQ.

Turning to this clonotype: The junction does not match germline at one end; this may be a read error. The rearrangement uses TRBV6-2 or TRBV6-3 and TRBJ1-1, with 8 bases that match TRBD1. The CDR3 consists of 16 residues. Germline assignment: CDR1 MNHEY and CDR2 SVGEGT. The DNA for the CDR3 is TGTGCCAGAAGTTCTCGGGACAGGATGGTTAGGACTGAAGCTTTCTTT. It translates to CARSSRDRMVRTEAFF.

In its sample, this clonotype was seen many times. The chain couples TRBV7-9 to TRBJ2-7; 8 bases line up with TRBD1. Germline lookup yields CDR1 SEHNR and CDR2 FQNEAQ (reference sequence). V shed 5 bases and J 5 bases; nucleotides not matched to a gene: 11. CDR3 length equals 15 residues. CDR3 DNA: TGTGCCAGCAGCGACTTGCAGGGGGCCATCGACGAGCAGTACTTC. It specifies CASSDLQGAIDEQYF.

This clonotype was observed many times. The rearrangement joins TRBV7-2 to TRBJ2-7, with TRBD1 as a possible D gene (6 bases). Per germline, CDR1 SGHTA and CDR2 FQGNSA. Trimming shortened V by 1 base and J by 7 bases, and 14 bases separated the two germline ends. CDR3 length equals 14 residues. The CDR3, as DNA: TGTGCCAGCAGCTTAGTTTGGGCAGGGGAAGAGCAGTACTTC. Translating it yields CASSLVWAGEEQYF.

This clonotype was counted at least ten times. This chain connects TRBV18 to TRBJ2-3; D uncertain. This CDR3 contains 16 residues. V was pared by 0 bases and J by 1 base, with 11 bases between. CDR1 and CDR2 from the germline V gene are KGHSH and LQKENI. The CDR3 DNA reads TGTGCCAGCTCACCACCAGGGCCTACCCGCACAGATACGCAGTATTTT. This sequence encodes CASSPPGPTRTDTQYF.

This clonotype was counted at least ten times. V usage is TRBV6-1 and J usage is TRBJ1-5; D is perhaps TRBD1 (6 bases). In germline, CDR1 is MNHNS, CDR2 SASEGT. V dropped 3 bases and J dropped 9 bases, with 12 bases sitting between them. The CDR3 has 13 amino acids. CDR3 loop: CASSDQGWWPQHF. The DNA for the CDR3 is TGTGCCAGCAGTGATCAGGGGTGGTGGCCCCAGCATTTT.

This clonotype showed up many times. The V call is TRBV6-6, the J call TRBJ1-1; TRBD1 matches at 7 bases. Trimming cost V 11 bases and J 6 bases; bases outside gene matches: 18. The CDR3 consists of 15 residues. The germline V gene encodes CDR1 MNHNY and CDR2 SVGAGI (reference sequence). The CDR3 DNA follows: TGTGCCGCTACTGCTGGGGGGACAGCTAAGCCTGAAGCTTTCTTT. Protein product: CAATAGGTAKPEAFF.

The chain couples TRBV20-1 to TRBJ1-1; unclear D gene. Germline CDR1 reads DFQATT; CDR2 reads SNEGSKA (reference sequence). Trimming pared 0 bases from V and 6 bases from J, leaving 17 bases between. CDR3 length equals 15 residues. The CDR3 region is CSARDLRALVAEAFF. DNA of the CDR3: TGCAGTGCTAGAGATCTGAGGGCCCTGGTGGCTGAAGCTTTCTTT.

V gene TRBV4-3 combines with J gene TRBJ1-1; 8 bases are a match to TRBD1. The CDR3 totals 14 residues. Germline-derived CDR1 and CDR2 are LGHNA and YSLEER. After removal of 4 bases from V and 3 bases from J, the junction contained 4 bases not matched to a gene. For the CDR3, the DNA is TGCGCCAGCAGCCGGTCGACAGGGGACACTGAAGCTTTCTTT. This codes for CASSRSTGDTEAFF.

In this sample, this clonotype turned up a few times. J is TRBJ1-3 and V is TRBV11-3, with 9 bases lining up with TRBD1. The CDR3 spans 15 residues. Losses at the gene ends were 2 bases for V and 2 bases for J; bases not matched to a gene: 1. The germline gives CDR1 SGHNT, CDR2 YENEEA. The CDR3 sequence: CASSLRTGAGNTIYF. The DNA of the CDR3 is TGTGCCAGCAGCTTAAGGACAGGGGCTGGAAACACCATATATTTT.

This clonotype was seen at least ten times. The chain carries TRBV3-1 and TRBJ2-5; D may be TRBD2 (5 bases). Germline assignment: CDR1 LGHDT and CDR2 YNNKEL (reference sequence). CDR3 length: 14 residues. The V and J ends lost 2 bases and 2 bases respectively, with 9 bases between them. The CDR3 bases are TGTGCCAGCAGCCAATACAGCGGTCAAGAGACCCAGTACTTC. As protein: CASSQYSGQETQYF.

The V and J genes are TRBV18 and TRBJ1-5, with D tentatively TRBD1 (6 bases). Germline values: CDR1 KGHSH, CDR2 LQKENI. The CDR3 loop spans 13 amino acids. Trimming removed 3 bases from V and 6 bases from J, with 9 bases in between. CDR3 amino acids: CASSPTGPQPQHF. As DNA, the CDR3 is TGTGCCAGCTCACCGACAGGACCTCAGCCCCAGCATTTT.

This chain links TRBV12-5 with TRBJ1-5; unclear D gene. CDR3 size: 14 residues. Looked up from germline, CDR1 is LGHNT and CDR2 is FRNRAP. The ends were cut back, 0 bases at V and 7 bases at J, with 10 bases in the middle. DNA of the CDR3: TGTGCTAGTGGTTTGGTTTCGTCCCACCAGCCCCAGCATTTT. It yields the protein CASGLVSSHQPQHF.

The chain is built from TRBV28 and TRBJ2-3; TRBD2 is a possible D gene (6 bases). This CDR3 spans 15 amino acids. CDR1 and CDR2 (germline): MDHEN, SYDVKM. The V end lost 2 bases, the J end lost 4 bases, and 13 bases lay between the germline ends. The CDR3 DNA is TGTGCCAGCAGTTTAGGCCCCGGAGGGGCAGATACGCAGTATTTT. It is translated as CASSLGPGGADTQYF.